Below, 3 T cell receptor beta chains from the same sample are listed, as sequenced in a study of cytomegalovirus exposure and HLA in healthy donors. Amplification used 60 Vbeta primers and 13 Jbeta primers. The table came from immunoSEQ multiplex PCR; TCRdb's copy has only in-frame clones and leaves some out. The table lists roughly 180,000 clones, about 10% of them singletons. Sequencing input: PBMCs. Receptors were obtained from a woman in her 30s in good health and CMV-seropositive.

This clone has more than one count but fewer than ten. CDR3 DNA sequence: TGTGCCAGCAGTACCACAGGGAGGGGGTCCTACGAGCAGTACTTC. It specifies CASSTTGRGSYEQYF. The genes are TRBV6-6 and TRBJ2-5; weak D call: TRBD2 (7 bases). The last part of the DNA fits TRBJ2-7 better; the J call may be wrong. The CDR3 sequence is 15 residues long. Germline V CDR1 and CDR2: MNHNY, SVGAGI (reference sequence).

The rearrangement joins TRBV25-1 to TRBJ2-4; D possibly corresponds to TRBD1 (6 bases). Trimming stripped 3 bases from V and 3 bases from J, with 12 bases between. CDR1 MGHDK and CDR2 SYGVNS come from the germline V gene. The CDR3 runs 15 residues. The CDR3 protein is CASSESTGSKNIQYF. CDR3 coding DNA: TGTGCCAGCAGTGAGTCGACAGGTAGCAAAAACATTCAGTACTTC.

This sequence joins TRBV2 and TRBJ2-5; 9 bases line up with TRBD2. Trimming removed 6 bases from V and 2 bases from J; junction bases left unmatched: 10. This CDR3 is built from 16 residues. Germline V gene data show CDR1 as SNHLY and CDR2 as FYNNEI. CDR3 in amino acids: CASRRIAGASQETQYF. The CDR3 coding sequence is TGTGCCAGCAGGAGGATAGCGGGAGCCAGTCAAGAGACCCAGTACTTC.